The clone carrying this T cell receptor (beta chain) was seen just once. What it binds is not known. The protocol was immunoSEQ multiplex PCR, while the TCRdb copy is restricted to in-frame clones and leaves out a portion. Of about 2,200,000 clones detected, about 92% appear once; the ten largest clones hold about 1.5%. Naive CD8 cells comprised CD45RO-negative, CCR7-positively selected cells, excluding terminally differentiated effector memory CD45RA+ cells. These data come from a study of shared clonotypes between healthy human individuals. Study findings and constraints: Clonotypes shared by all four sorted-subset donors had higher generation probabilities than non-shared clonotypes. Only a few donors were included, so the genetic and exposure-history diversity represented was limited.

The J segment lost 3 bases and the V segment lost 6 bases, leaving 8 bases of the junction unmatched. CDR3 length: 14 residues. Germline CDR1 ENHRY, CDR2 SYGVKD. The chain employs TRBV10-3 and TRBJ2-7; 7 bases agree with TRBD1. The sequence was collected from a man aged 18 to 29 in good health. Some clones in this sample may be carry-over from other donors' samples. The sequenced sample consisted of naive CD8+ T cells from PBMCs. This CDR3 reads CAIRTGTDDYEQYF. The CDR3 DNA is TGTGCCATCAGAACCGGGACAGACGACTACGAGCAGTACTTC.